A single sample gave rise to the 9 T cell receptor beta chains below, sequenced in a study of shared clonotypes between healthy human individuals. Assay used: immunoSEQ multiplex PCR; TCRdb lists only in-frame clones, some missing. The sample has over a million clones, more than 95% seen once; the top ten hold roughly 1.1%. Sequencing input: naive CD4+ T cells sorted from blood. Subset in this sample: CD45RA+ positively selected. These receptors were taken from a man in his thirties or forties in good health.

This chain uses TRBV5-1 with TRBJ2-7; 8 bases align to TRBD2. The CDR3 is 14 amino acids. In germline, CDR1 is SGHRS, CDR2 YFSETQ. J gave up 3 bases and V 2 bases, and 4 bases lay outside the gene matches. CDR3 in DNA: TGCGCCAGCAGCTTCGGGACTAGGGACTACGAGCAGTACTTC. Its translation is CASSFGTRDYEQYF.

The chain links TRBV7-9 to TRBJ1-2, with 12 positions matching TRBD1. The V gene end was trimmed by 2 bases and the J gene end by 7 bases; junction bases not matched to a gene: 5. CDR1 and CDR2 (germline): SEHNR, FQNEAQ (reference sequence). The CDR3 totals 15 residues. DNA for the CDR3: TGTGCCAGCAGCTTATTGGGGACAGGGGGCCGTGGCTACACCTTC. Amino acid sequence: CASSLLGTGGRGYTF. Combining the CDR3 with reference TRBV7-9 and TRBJ1-2 gives the whole variable domain DTGVSQNPRHKITKRGQNVTFRCDPISEHNRLYWYRQTLGQGPEFLTYFQNEAQLEKSRLLSDRFSAERPKGSFSTLEIQRTEQGDSAMYLCASSLLGTGGRGYTFGSGTRLTVV.

The chain has TRBV28 and TRBJ1-1; maybe TRBD1 (5 bases). Germline-derived CDR1 and CDR2 are MDHEN and SYDVKM. This CDR3 spans 14 amino acids. The V gene lost 4 bases and the J gene lost 0 bases, with 9 bases spanning the gap. CDR3 nucleotides: TGTGCCAGCAGTTATTCAGGGATGAACACTGAAGCTTTCTTT. It is translated as CASSYSGMNTEAFF.

The chain is built from TRBV18 and TRBJ2-7, with 12 bases that match TRBD2. The germline V gene encodes CDR1 KGHSH and CDR2 LQKENI. The CDR3 is 17 residues long. With 4 bases clipped from V and 4 bases from J, the junction kept 11 bases outside the gene matches. The CDR3 loop reads CASSLLAGGPGSYEQYF. The DNA of the CDR3 is TGTGCCAGCTCACTGCTAGCGGGAGGGCCGGGTAGTTACGAGCAGTACTTC.

The chain employs TRBV19 and TRBJ2-1, with TRBD2 matching over 7 bases. Looked up from germline, CDR1 is LNHDA and CDR2 is SQIVND (reference sequence). V was clipped by 1 base and J by 6 bases; unmatched bases: 6. The CDR3 extends over 15 amino acids. This chain's CDR3 is CASSIGWGRGNEQFF. The CDR3, as DNA: TGTGCCAGTAGTATAGGATGGGGGAGGGGCAATGAGCAGTTCTTC.

This chain uses TRBV20-1 with TRBJ2-1; no definite D call. V lost 5 bases and J lost 5, with 7 bases in between. There are 11 residues in the CDR3. Germline V gene sequence: CDR1 DFQATT, CDR2 SNEGSKA (reference sequence). The DNA of the CDR3 is TGCAGTGCTTTCGATCACAATGAGCAGTTCTTC. Protein sequence: CSAFDHNEQFF.

The chain has TRBV29-1 and TRBJ2-5, with 11 nucleotides matching TRBD1. CDR1 and CDR2 (germline): SQVTM, ANQGSEA. Unmatched junction bases numbered 7, after V lost 5 bases and J lost 5 bases. This CDR3 has 14 amino acids. This chain's CDR3 is CSVPGQGVWETQYF. The DNA for the CDR3 is TGCAGCGTTCCGGGACAGGGGGTTTGGGAGACCCAGTACTTC.

The CDR3: CASSLFPGQEKFEETQYF. CDR3 nucleotide sequence: TGCGCCAGCAGCTTGTTTCCCGGACAGGAAAAATTCGAAGAGACCCAGTACTTC. This chain links TRBV5-1 with TRBJ2-5; TRBD1 agrees at 7 bases. Germline loops: CDR1 SGHRS, CDR2 YFSETQ. The CDR3 is 18 residues long. The junction had 15 bases not matched to a gene; V was cut back by 1 base and J by 3 bases.

The chain combines TRBV28 with TRBJ1-2; D ambiguous. Trimming stripped 3 bases from V and 4 bases from J, with 9 bases between. The CDR3 is made up of 13 amino acids. The germline V gene has CDR1 MDHEN and CDR2 SYDVKM. The CDR3: CASSFGQAYGYTF. The CDR3, as DNA: TGTGCCAGCAGTTTCGGGCAGGCCTATGGCTACACCTTC.